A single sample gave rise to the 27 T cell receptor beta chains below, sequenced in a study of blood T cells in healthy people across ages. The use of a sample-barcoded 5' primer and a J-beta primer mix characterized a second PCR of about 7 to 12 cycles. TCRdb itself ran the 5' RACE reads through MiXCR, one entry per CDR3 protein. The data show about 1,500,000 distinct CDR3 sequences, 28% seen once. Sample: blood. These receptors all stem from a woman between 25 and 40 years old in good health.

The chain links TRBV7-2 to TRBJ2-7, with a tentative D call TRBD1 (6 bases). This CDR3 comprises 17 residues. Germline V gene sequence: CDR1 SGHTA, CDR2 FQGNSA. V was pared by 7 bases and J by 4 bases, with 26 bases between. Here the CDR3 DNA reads TGTGCCAGCACCAAAAGGGGGAGTCCCTACGCTTCGTACGAGCAGTACTTC. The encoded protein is CASTKRGSPYASYEQYF. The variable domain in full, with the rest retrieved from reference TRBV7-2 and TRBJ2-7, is GAGVSQSPSNKVTEKGKDVELRCDPISGHTALYWYRQSLGQGLEFLIYFQGNSAPDKSGLPSDRFSAERTGGSVSTLTIQRTQQEDSAVYLCASTKRGSPYASYEQYFGPGTRLTVT.

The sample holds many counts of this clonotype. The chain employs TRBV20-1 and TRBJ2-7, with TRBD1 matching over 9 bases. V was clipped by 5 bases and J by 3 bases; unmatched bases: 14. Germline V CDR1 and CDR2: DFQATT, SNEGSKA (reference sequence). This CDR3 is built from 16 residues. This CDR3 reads CSAQYSGTGNFYEQYF. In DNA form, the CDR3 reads TGCAGTGCTCAGTACTCCGGGACAGGGAATTTCTACGAGCAGTACTTC.

CDR3 region: CASSQTLTVGETQYF. The DNA of the CDR3 is TGTGCCAGCAGCCAAACCCTCACTGTGGGAGAGACCCAGTACTTC. This chain uses TRBV3-1 with TRBJ2-5; D unclear. This CDR3 is 15 amino acids long. CDR1 is LGHDT and CDR2 is YNNKEL in the germline V gene (reference sequence). The V end lost 2 bases, the J end lost 4 bases, and 14 bases lay between the germline ends.

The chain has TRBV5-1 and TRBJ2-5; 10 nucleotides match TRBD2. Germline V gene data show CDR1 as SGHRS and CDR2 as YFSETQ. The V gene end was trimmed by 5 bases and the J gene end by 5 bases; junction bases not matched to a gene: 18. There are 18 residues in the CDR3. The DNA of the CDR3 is TGCGCCAGCAGTCCCGTTTTAGCGGGGGGCCCTAGCCTCGAGACCCAGTACTTC. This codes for CASSPVLAGGPSLETQYF.

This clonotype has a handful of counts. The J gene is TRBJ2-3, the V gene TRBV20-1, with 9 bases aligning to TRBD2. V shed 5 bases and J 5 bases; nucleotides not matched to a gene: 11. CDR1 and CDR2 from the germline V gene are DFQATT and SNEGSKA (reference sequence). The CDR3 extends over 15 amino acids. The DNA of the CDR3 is TGCAGTGCTCCAAAGCGGGGGGTTGTCAGAGATACGCAGTATTTT. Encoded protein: CSAPKRGVVRDTQYF.

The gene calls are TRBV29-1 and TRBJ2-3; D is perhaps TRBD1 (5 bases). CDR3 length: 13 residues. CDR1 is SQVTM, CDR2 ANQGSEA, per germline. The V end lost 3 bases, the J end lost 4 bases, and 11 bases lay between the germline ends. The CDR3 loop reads CSVDRQSPDTQYF. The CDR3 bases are TGCAGCGTTGACAGACAGAGTCCAGATACGCAGTATTTT.

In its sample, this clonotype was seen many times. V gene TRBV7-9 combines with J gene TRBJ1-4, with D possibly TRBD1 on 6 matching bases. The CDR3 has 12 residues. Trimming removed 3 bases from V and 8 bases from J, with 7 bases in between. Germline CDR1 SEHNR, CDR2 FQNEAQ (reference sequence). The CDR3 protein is CASSFGGEKLFF. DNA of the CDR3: TGTGCCAGCAGCTTCGGGGGCGAAAAACTGTTTTTT.

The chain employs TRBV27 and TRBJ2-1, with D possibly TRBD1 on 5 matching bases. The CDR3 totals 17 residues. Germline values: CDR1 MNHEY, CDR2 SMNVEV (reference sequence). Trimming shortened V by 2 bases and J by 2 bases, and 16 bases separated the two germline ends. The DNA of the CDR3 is TGTGCCAGCAGTTTAAACGGTAAATGGGGCGCCTACAATGAGCAGTTCTTC. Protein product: CASSLNGKWGAYNEQFF.

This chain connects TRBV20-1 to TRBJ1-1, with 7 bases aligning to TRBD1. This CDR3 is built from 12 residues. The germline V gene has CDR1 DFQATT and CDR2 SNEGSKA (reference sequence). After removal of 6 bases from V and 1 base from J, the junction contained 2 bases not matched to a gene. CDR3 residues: CSAWDRNTEAFF. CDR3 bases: TGCAGTGCCTGGGACAGGAACACTGAAGCTTTCTTT.

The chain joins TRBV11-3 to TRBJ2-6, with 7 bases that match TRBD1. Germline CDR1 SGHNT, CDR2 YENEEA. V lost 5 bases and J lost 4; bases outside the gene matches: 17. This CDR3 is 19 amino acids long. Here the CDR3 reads CASSAGPGQISSGANVLTF. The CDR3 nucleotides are TGTGCCAGCAGCGCAGGACCGGGACAGATTTCCTCAGGGGCCAACGTCCTGACTTTC.

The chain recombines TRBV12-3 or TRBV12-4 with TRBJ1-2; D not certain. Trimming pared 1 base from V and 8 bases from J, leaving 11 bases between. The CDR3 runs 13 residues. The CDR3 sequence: CASSLEEGSGYTF. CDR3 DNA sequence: TGTGCCAGCAGTTTAGAAGAAGGCTCGGGCTACACCTTC.

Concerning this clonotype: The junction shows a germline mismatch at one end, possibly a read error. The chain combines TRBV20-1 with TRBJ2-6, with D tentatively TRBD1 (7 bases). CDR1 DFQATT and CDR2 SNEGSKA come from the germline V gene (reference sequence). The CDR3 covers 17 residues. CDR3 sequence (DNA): TGCAGTGCTAGCGGAGGGGGCTATATCTCTGGGGCCAACGTCCGGACTTTC. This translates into CSASGGGYISGANVRTF.

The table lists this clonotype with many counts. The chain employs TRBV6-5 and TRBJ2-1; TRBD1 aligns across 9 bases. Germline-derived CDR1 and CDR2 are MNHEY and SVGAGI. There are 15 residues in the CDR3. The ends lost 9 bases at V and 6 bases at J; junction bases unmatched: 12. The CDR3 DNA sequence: TGTGCCAGTAAAGAGGGGACAGGGAGGGGCAATGAGCAGTTCTTC. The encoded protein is CASKEGTGRGNEQFF.

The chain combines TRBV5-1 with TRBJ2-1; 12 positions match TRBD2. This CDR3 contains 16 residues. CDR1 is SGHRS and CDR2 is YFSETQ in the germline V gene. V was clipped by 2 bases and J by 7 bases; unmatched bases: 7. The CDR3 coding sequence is TGCGCCAGCAGCTTCCTAGCGGGGGGGCTCTGGAATGAGCAGTTCTTC. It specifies CASSFLAGGLWNEQFF.

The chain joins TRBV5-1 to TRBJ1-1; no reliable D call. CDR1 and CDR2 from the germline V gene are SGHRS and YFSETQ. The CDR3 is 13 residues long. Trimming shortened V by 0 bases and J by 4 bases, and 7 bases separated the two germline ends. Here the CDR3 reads CASSLGARTEAFF. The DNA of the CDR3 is TGCGCCAGCAGCTTGGGGGCTCGCACTGAAGCTTTCTTT. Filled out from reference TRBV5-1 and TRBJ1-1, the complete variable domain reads KAGVTQTPRYLIKTRGQQVTLSCSPISGHRSVSWYQQTPGQGLQFLFEYFSETQRNKGNFPGRFSGRQFSNSRSEMNVSTLELGDSALYLCASSLGARTEAFFGQGTRLTVV.

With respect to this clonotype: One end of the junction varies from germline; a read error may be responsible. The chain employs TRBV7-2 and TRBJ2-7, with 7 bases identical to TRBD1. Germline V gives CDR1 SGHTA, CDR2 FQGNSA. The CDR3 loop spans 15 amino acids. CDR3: CAGSSFGTDSYEQYF. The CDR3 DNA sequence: TGTGCCGGCAGCTCTTTCGGGACAGACTCCTACGAGCAGTACTTC.

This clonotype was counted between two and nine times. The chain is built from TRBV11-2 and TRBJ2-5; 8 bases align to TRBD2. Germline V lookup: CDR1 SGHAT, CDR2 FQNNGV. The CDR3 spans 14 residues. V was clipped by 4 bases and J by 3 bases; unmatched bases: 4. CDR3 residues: CASSSRAGEETQYF. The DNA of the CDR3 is TGTGCCAGCAGCTCCCGAGCGGGGGAAGAGACCCAGTACTTC.

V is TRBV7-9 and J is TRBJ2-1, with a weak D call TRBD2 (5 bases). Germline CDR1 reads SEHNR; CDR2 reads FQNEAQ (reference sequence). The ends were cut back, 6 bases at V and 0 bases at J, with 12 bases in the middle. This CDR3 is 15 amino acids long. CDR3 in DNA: TGTGCCAGCAGGGCTAGCTGGAGCTCCTACAATGAGCAGTTCTTC. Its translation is CASRASWSSYNEQFF.

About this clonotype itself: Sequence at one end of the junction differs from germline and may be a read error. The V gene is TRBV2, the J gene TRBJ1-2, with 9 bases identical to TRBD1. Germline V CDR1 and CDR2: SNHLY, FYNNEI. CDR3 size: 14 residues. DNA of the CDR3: TGTGCCAGCAGTCTACAGGGGGCTAACTATGGCCACACCTTC. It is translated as CASSLQGANYGHTF.

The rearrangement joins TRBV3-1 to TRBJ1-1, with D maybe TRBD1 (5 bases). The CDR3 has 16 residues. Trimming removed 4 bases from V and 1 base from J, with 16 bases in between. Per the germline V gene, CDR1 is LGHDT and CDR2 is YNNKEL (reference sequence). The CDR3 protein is CASSPQVPGRNTEAFF. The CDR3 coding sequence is TGTGCCAGCAGCCCCCAAGTCCCGGGACGGAACACTGAAGCTTTCTTT.

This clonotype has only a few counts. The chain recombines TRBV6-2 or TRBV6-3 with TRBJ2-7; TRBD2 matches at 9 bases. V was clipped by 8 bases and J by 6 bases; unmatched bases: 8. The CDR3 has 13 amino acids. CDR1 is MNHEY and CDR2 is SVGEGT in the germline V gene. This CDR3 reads CASAPAGGLEQYF. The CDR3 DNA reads TGTGCCAGCGCTCCCGCGGGGGGGCTCGAGCAGTACTTC.

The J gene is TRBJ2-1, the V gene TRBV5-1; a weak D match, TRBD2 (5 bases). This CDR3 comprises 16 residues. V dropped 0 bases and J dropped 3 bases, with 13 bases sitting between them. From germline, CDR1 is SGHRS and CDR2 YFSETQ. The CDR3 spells CASSLGAGPRYNEQFF. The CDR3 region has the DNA TGCGCCAGCAGCTTGGGGGCGGGTCCTCGCTACAATGAGCAGTTCTTC.

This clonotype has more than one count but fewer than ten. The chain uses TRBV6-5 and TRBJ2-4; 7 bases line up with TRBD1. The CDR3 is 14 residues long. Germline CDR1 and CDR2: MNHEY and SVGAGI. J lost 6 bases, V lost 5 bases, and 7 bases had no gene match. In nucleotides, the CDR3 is TGTGCCAGCAGTCGTGGGGCAGGGGGAAACATTCAGTACTTC. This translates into CASSRGAGGNIQYF.

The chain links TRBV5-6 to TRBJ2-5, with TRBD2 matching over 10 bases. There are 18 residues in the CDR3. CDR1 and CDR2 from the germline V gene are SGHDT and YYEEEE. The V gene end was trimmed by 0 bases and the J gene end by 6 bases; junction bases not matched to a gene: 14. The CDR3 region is CASSLGSPSGRRSQTQYF. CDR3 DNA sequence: TGTGCCAGCAGCTTGGGGTCACCTAGCGGGAGAAGGAGTCAGACCCAGTACTTC.

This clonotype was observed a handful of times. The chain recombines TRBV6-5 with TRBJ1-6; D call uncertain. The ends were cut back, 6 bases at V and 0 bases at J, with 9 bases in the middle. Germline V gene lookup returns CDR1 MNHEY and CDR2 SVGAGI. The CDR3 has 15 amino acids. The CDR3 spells CASRRLSSYNSPLHF. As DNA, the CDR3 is TGTGCCAGCAGACGCCTGAGCTCCTATAATTCACCCCTCCACTTT.

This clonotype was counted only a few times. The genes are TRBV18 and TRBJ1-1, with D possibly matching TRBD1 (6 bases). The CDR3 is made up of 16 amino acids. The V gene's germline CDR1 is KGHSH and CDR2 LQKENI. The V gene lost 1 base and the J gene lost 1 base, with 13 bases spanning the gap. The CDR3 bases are TGTGCCAGCTCACCACGCGCAGGGGCCACGAACACTGAAGCTTTCTTT. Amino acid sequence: CASSPRAGATNTEAFF.

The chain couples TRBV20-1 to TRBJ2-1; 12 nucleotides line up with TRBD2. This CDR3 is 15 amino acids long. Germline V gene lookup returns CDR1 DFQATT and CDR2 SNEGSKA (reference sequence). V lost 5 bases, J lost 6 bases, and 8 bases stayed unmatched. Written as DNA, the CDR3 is TGCAGTGCTCCCCGGACTAGCGGGACCACCAATGAGCAGTTCTTC. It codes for CSAPRTSGTTNEQFF.